Each of the 21 T cell receptor beta chains below was sequenced from the same sample in a study of T cell responses to AZD1222 COVID-19 vaccine. Generated by immunoSEQ multiplex PCR, the TCRdb table keeps only in-frame clones and is missing some. The sample comprises around 130,000 clones, 75% to 90% of which are singletons, and 1.4% to 1.5% rests with the top ten. Sequencing was performed on peripheral blood, taken on day 0 of AZD1222 vaccination. Receptor source: an adult in good health.

This chain links TRBV5-4 with TRBJ1-1; D uncertain. The CDR3 runs 12 residues. Germline V gene lookup returns CDR1 SGHNT and CDR2 YYREEE (reference sequence). The V end lost 4 bases, the J end lost 1 base, and 5 bases lay between the germline ends. The CDR3 sequence is CASSPPNTEAFF. DNA for the CDR3: TGTGCCAGCAGCCCACCGAACACTGAAGCTTTCTTT.

The chain combines TRBV9 with TRBJ2-2, with D tentatively TRBD1 or TRBD2 (5 bases each). CDR1 SGDLS and CDR2 YYNGEE come from the germline V gene. The CDR3 has 15 residues. V was shortened by 2 bases and J by 1 base, with 9 bases between the two germline ends. The CDR3 here is CASSVGTVNTGELFF. CDR3 nucleotides: TGTGCCAGCAGCGTGGGGACGGTGAACACCGGGGAGCTGTTTTTT.

The V and J genes are TRBV4-1 and TRBJ1-5; D not resolved. This CDR3 has 14 residues. V was pared by 2 bases and J by 16 bases, with 21 bases between. CDR1 is MGHRA and CDR2 is YSYEKL in the germline V gene. DNA for the CDR3: TGCGCCAGCAGCCAACCCCGAGACGGACCTAGGGTTCATTTT. This gives the protein CASSQPRDGPRVHF.

The chain couples TRBV6-5 to TRBJ1-1; 7 nucleotides agree with TRBD1. CDR1 and CDR2 (germline): MNHEY, SVGAGI. The junction had 5 bases not matched to a gene; V was cut back by 10 bases and J by 0 bases. CDR3 size: 13 residues. CDR3 protein: CATFGTVNTEAFF. The CDR3 DNA reads as TGTGCCACCTTTGGGACAGTGAACACTGAAGCTTTCTTT.

The J gene is TRBJ2-7, the V gene TRBV5-1; 12 nucleotides align to TRBD1. The CDR3 is 16 amino acids. CDR1 and CDR2 from the germline V gene are SGHRS and YFSETQ. V was pared by 3 bases and J by 5 bases, with 9 bases of the junction left unmatched. CDR3 bases: TGCGCCAGCAGCTGGCTCGGGACAGGGGGCATAAACGAGCAGTACTTC. It yields the protein CASSWLGTGGINEQYF.

This clone showed up just a few times. This chain uses TRBV29-1 with TRBJ2-2; D gene unclear. Looked up from germline, CDR1 is SQVTM and CDR2 is ANQGSEA. V lost 4 bases and J 6 bases, leaving 9 bases between the germline ends. CDR3 length equals 12 residues. The CDR3 bases are TGCAGCGTTGGGGCCTGGGCCGGGGAGCTGTTTTTT. Translated, it gives CSVGAWAGELFF.

V and J are TRBV5-6 and TRBJ2-3; D possibly corresponds to TRBD1 (6 bases). CDR3 length equals 16 residues. Germline-derived CDR1 and CDR2 are SGHDT and YYEEEE. Trimming stripped 5 bases from V and 2 bases from J, with 18 bases between. Here the CDR3 reads CASSKLGSGDTDTQYF. As DNA, the CDR3 is TGTGCCAGCAGTAAGCTTGGTTCAGGGGACACAGATACGCAGTATTTT.

This chain links TRBV5-8 with TRBJ1-2; 12 positions match TRBD1. Trimming took 3 bases from V and 7 from J; bases not matched to a gene: 13. The CDR3 is 17 residues long. Germline V gene sequence: CDR1 SGHTS, CDR2 YDEGEE. CDR3 in amino acids: CASSYMGQGAYDIGYTF. DNA of the CDR3: TGTGCCAGCAGCTATATGGGACAGGGGGCTTACGATATTGGCTACACCTTC. Variable domain in full (rest from reference TRBV5-8 and TRBJ1-2): EAGVTQSPTHLIKTRGQQATLRCSPISGHTSVYWYQQALGLGLQFLLWYDEGEERNRGNFPPRFSGRQFPNYSSELNVNALELEDSALYLCASSYMGQGAYDIGYTFGSGTRLTVV.

The chain is built from TRBV2 and TRBJ1-5, with D maybe TRBD1 (6 bases). Trimming left V 6 bases short and J 6 bases short, with 15 bases between. The CDR3 contains 14 residues. The germline V gene encodes CDR1 SNHLY and CDR2 FYNNEI. The CDR3: CASRGGGRGQPQHF. The CDR3 DNA sequence: TGTGCCAGCAGAGGGGGGGGTCGGGGTCAGCCCCAGCATTTT.

This clone appeared once. This chain joins TRBV2 and TRBJ1-6; D is uncertain. Germline lookup yields CDR1 SNHLY and CDR2 FYNNEI. The CDR3 extends over 14 amino acids. V shed 6 bases and J shed 9 bases, with 15 bases lying between them. For the CDR3, the DNA is TGTGCCAGCAGGGGGAGCGCTGGAGGTTCACCCCTCCACTTT. This translates into CASRGSAGGSPLHF.

V is TRBV4-1 and J is TRBJ2-7; TRBD1 is a possible D gene (5 bases). This CDR3 comprises 15 residues. Deletions cut 6 bases from V and 7 bases from J, with 22 bases between. The germline V gene encodes CDR1 MGHRA and CDR2 YSYEKL. This CDR3 reads CASRPGIPGQGEQYF. The CDR3 DNA is TGCGCCAGCAGACCCGGTATTCCAGGGCAGGGAGAGCAGTACTTC.

This clone appeared many times. The chain couples TRBV6-4 to TRBJ1-5; a weak D match, TRBD1 (6 bases). The CDR3 sequence is 13 residues long. V lost 3 bases, J lost 5 bases, and 8 bases lay in between. Germline CDR1 is MRHNA and CDR2 is SNTAGT. The CDR3 loop reads CASSEGAHQPQHF. The CDR3 nucleotides are TGTGCCAGCAGTGAGGGGGCGCATCAGCCCCAGCATTTT.

This clone was seen a few times. V gene TRBV6-1 combines with J gene TRBJ1-2, with D perhaps matching TRBD1 (5 bases). The germline CDR1 and CDR2 sequences are MNHNS and SASEGT. The CDR3 is 15 residues long. With 0 bases removed from V and 2 bases from J, the gap between germline ends came to 10 bases. The CDR3: CASSEASRGNYGYTF. DNA for the CDR3: TGTGCCAGCAGTGAAGCGTCAAGGGGAAACTATGGCTACACCTTC.

The chain recombines TRBV2 with TRBJ2-1; tentatively, D is TRBD1 (6 bases). Looked up from germline, CDR1 is SNHLY and CDR2 is FYNNEI. This CDR3 region has 15 residues. The ends were cut back, 4 bases at V and 0 bases at J, with 10 bases in the middle. CDR3 amino acids: CASSGGTSSYNEQFF. The CDR3 nucleotides read TGTGCCAGCAGTGGTGGGACAAGCTCCTACAATGAGCAGTTCTTC.

The rearrangement joins TRBV5-4 to TRBJ1-3, with a possible D match to TRBD1 (5 bases). V was shortened by 0 bases and J by 0 bases, with 10 bases between the two germline ends. CDR3 length: 16 residues. Germline CDR1 reads SGHNT; CDR2 reads YYREEE (reference sequence). The CDR3 sequence: CASSLGGSRSGNTIYF. The CDR3 nucleotides read TGTGCCAGCAGCTTGGGGGGGTCCCGCTCTGGAAACACCATATATTTT.

This chain connects TRBV19 to TRBJ1-1; D uncertain. The CDR3 loop spans 16 amino acids. Deletions cut 8 bases from V and 1 base from J, with 20 bases between. CDR1 is LNHDA and CDR2 is SQIVND in the germline V gene (reference sequence). The CDR3 DNA reads as TGTGCCAGTCAGCGGACCACAACAGCTTCGAACACTGAAGCTTTCTTT. Translating it yields CASQRTTTASNTEAFF. Full variable domain (rest looked up from reference TRBV19 and TRBJ1-1): DGGITQSPKYLFRKEGQNVTLSCEQNLNHDAMYWYRQDPGQGLRLIYYSQIVNDFQKGDIAEGYSVSREKKESFPLTVTSAQKNPTAFYLCASQRTTTASNTEAFFGQGTRLTVV.

The V gene is TRBV5-5, the J gene TRBJ2-5; no clear D gene. The germline V gene has CDR1 SGHKS and CDR2 YYEKEE (reference sequence). The CDR3 is 15 amino acids. The V end was cut by 4 bases, the J end by 1 base, with 14 bases between. The CDR3 nucleotides are TGTGCCAGCAGCGCCTCACAGTCGGCCCAAGAGACCCAGTACTTC. This sequence encodes CASSASQSAQETQYF.

CDR3 in DNA: TGTGCCAGCAGCCAAGCTCCGGGACAAGACTATAATTCACCCCTCCACTTT. This sequence encodes CASSQAPGQDYNSPLHF. The chain carries TRBV4-2 and TRBJ1-6; possible D gene TRBD1, 6 bases. The CDR3 has 17 residues. In germline, CDR1 is LGHNA, CDR2 YNFKEQ. V dropped 1 base and J dropped 3 bases, with 13 bases sitting between them.

V gene TRBV28 combines with J gene TRBJ2-1; D gene uncertain. CDR1 is MDHEN, CDR2 SYDVKM, per germline. CDR3 length: 15 residues. Deletions cut 1 base from V and 0 bases from J, with 7 bases between. For the CDR3, the DNA is TGTGCCAGCAGTTTATTTGCAGGCTCCTACAATGAGCAGTTCTTC. Translating it yields CASSLFAGSYNEQFF.

Only a few counts were recorded for this clone. The V gene is TRBV4-1, the J gene TRBJ1-2; D possibly corresponds to TRBD1 (6 bases). The length of the CDR3 is 17 residues. Deletions cut 3 bases from V and 0 bases from J, with 17 bases between. Germline V gene data show CDR1 as MGHRA and CDR2 as YSYEKL. CDR3: CASSHPHRDTSNYGYTF. CDR3 nucleotides: TGCGCCAGCAGCCACCCCCACCGGGACACCTCTAACTATGGCTACACCTTC.

The chain links TRBV6-5 to TRBJ2-7, with D perhaps TRBD1 (5 bases). Germline V gene data show CDR1 as MNHEY and CDR2 as SVGAGI. The CDR3 is 14 amino acids. V lost 2 bases, J lost 5 bases, and 13 bases lay in between. In nucleotides, the CDR3 is TGTGCCAGCAGTTACATCCAGGGTCCCGACGAGCAGTACTTC. Residues: CASSYIQGPDEQYF.